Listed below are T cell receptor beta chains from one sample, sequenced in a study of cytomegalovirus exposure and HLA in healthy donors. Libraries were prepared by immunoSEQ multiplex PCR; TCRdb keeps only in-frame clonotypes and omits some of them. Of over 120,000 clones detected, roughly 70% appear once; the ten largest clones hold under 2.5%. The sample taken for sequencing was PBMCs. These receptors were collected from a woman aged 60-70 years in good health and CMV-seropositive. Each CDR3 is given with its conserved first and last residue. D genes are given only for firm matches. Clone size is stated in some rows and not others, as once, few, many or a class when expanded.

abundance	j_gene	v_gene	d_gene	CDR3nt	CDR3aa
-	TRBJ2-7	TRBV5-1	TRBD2	TGCGCCACGTCAGCTAATAGCGGGAGTATCTACGAGCAGTACTTC	CATSANSGSIYEQYF
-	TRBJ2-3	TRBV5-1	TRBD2	TGCGCCAGCAGCTTGGCCGGGACTAGGGTGGGAGATACGCAGTATTTT	CASSLAGTRVGDTQYF
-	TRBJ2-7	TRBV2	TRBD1	TGTGCCAGCAGTGTCCAGGGGGTAACCGAGCAGTACTTC	CASSVQGVTEQYF
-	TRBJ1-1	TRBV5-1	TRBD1	TGCGCCAGCAGCGGAACAGGGGGCGACACTGAAGCTTTCTTT	CASSGTGGDTEAFF
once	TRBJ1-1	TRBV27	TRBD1	TGTGCCAGCAGGGACAGGGCTGGCACTGAAGCTTTCTTT	CASRDRAGTEAFF
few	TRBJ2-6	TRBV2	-	TGTGCCAGCAGTGTCAACAGGGTCTCTGGGGCCAACGTCCTGACTTTC	CASSVNRVSGANVLTF
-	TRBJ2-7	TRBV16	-	TGTGCCAGCAGCCAGGGCCCCTACGAGCAGTACTTC	CASSQGPYEQYF
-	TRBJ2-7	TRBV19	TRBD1	TGTGCCAGTAGTAGCTCCAAAGGGGACAGACCCTACGAGCAGTACTTC	CASSSSKGDRPYEQYF
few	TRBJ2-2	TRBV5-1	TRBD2	TGCGCCAGCAGGGCGGGGGGCAGATCTTCCGGGGAGCTGTTTTTT	CASRAGGRSSGELFF
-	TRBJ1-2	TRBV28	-	TGTGCCAGCACCCTGTCAGGGATCTATGGCTACACCTTC	CASTLSGIYGYTF
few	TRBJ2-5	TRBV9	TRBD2	TGTGCCAGCAGCCCTACTACCGGGACTAGCGAAGAGACCCAGTACTTC	CASSPTTGTSEETQYF
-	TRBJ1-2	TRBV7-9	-	TGTGCCAGCAGCTCCGCCGTTATTAGTATGAGCTACACCTTC	CASSSAVISMSYTF
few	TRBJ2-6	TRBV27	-	TGTGCCAGCAGTTTGCAGGGCTATGGGGCCAACGTCCTGACTTTC	CASSLQGYGANVLTF
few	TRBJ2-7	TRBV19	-	TGTGCCAGTAGTATTGAGGGTGACGAGCAGTACTTC	CASSIEGDEQYF
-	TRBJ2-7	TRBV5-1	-	TGCGCCAGCAGGCTCAGTTCAGGGGTGATCTACGAGCAGTACTTC	CASRLSSGVIYEQYF
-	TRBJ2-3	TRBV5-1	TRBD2	TGCGCCAGCAGCGTAACGGGACTAGCGAAAAACACAGATACGCAGTATTTT	CASSVTGLAKNTDTQYF
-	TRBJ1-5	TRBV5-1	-	TGCGCCAGCAGCCCCGGAGCAGGGAATAGCAATCAGCCCCAGCATTTT	CASSPGAGNSNQPQHF
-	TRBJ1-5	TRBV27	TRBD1	TGTGCCAGCAGGGGACAGGGGGCATTCTGGCAGCCCCAGCATTTT	CASRGQGAFWQPQHF
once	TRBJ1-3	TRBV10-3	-	TGTGCCGGCCAGGGGACGGACACCATATATTTT	CAGQGTDTIYF
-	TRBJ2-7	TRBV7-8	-	TGTGCCAGCAGCTCCAACTACGAGCAGTACTTC	CASSSNYEQYF
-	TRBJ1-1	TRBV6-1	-	TGTGCCAGCAGTCGGAGTAGGGGGAACACTGAAGCTTTCTTT	CASSRSRGNTEAFF
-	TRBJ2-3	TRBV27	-	TGTGCCAGCAGTTTACTAGGAGATACGCAGTATTTT	CASSLLGDTQYF
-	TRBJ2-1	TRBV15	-	TGTGCCACCAGCAGAGATCATGGGGCCAACAATGAGCAGTTCTTC	CATSRDHGANNEQFF
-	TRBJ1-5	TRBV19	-	TGTGCCGGTAGTCCCCGACAGCTCAATCAGCCCCAGCATTTT	CAGSPRQLNQPQHF
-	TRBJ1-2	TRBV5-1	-	TGCGCCAGCAGCTTGAGTCCGGGAGCTAACTATGGCTACACCTTC	CASSLSPGANYGYTF
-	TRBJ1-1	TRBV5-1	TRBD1	TGCGCCAGCAGCTGGCAGGGGGAGAACACTGAAGCTTTCTTT	CASSWQGENTEAFF
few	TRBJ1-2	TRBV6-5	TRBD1	TGTGCCAGCAGTTCAGGGGGCCATGGCTACACCTTC	CASSSGGHGYTF
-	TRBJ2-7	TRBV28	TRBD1	TGTGCCAGCAGTTTGGGGACAGGGTCACCCTACGAGCAGTACTTC	CASSLGTGSPYEQYF
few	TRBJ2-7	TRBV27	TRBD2	TGTGCCAGCAGGACTAGCGGGAGGTACGAGCAGTACTTC	CASRTSGRYEQYF
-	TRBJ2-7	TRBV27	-	TGTGCCAGCAGTTTATCAGGGGGTGCCAGGGGCGCTGTTTCTTTCTACGAGCAGTACTTC	CASSLSGGARGAVSFYEQYF
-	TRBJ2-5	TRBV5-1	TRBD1	TGCGCCAGCAGCTTGGCAGGGGGAGAGACCCAGTACTTC	CASSLAGGETQYF
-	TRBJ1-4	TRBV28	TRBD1	TGTGCCAGCAGTTTAGCAGGGGGACCGAATGAAAAACTGTTTTTT	CASSLAGGPNEKLFF
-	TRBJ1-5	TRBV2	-	TGTGCCAGCAGTGAAGTCCGGGAAGTTCAGCCCCAGCATTTT	CASSEVREVQPQHF
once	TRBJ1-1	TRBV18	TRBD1	TGTGCCAGCTCAATAGGCGACAGGGAAATAGACACTGAAGCTTTCTTT	CASSIGDREIDTEAFF
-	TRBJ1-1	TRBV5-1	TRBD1	TGCGCCAGCCGGACAGGGAACACTGAAGCTTTCTTT	CASRTGNTEAFF